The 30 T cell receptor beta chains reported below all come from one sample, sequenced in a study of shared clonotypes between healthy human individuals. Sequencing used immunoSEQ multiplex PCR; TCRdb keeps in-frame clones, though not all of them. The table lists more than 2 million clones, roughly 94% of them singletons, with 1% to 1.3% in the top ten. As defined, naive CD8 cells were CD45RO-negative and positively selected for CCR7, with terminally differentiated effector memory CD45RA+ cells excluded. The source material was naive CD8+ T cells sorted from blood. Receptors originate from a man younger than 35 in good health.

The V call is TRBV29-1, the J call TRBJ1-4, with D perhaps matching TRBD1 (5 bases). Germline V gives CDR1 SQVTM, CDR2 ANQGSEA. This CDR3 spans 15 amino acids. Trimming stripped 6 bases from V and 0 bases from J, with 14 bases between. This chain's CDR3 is CSVGRDAPTNEKLFF. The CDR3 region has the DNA TGCAGCGTAGGCCGGGACGCCCCAACTAATGAAAAACTGTTTTTT.

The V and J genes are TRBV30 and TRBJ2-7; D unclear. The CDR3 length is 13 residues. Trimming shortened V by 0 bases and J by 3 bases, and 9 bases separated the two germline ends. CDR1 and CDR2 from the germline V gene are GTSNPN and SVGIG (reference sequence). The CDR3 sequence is CAWSVQAYYEQYF. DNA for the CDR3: TGTGCCTGGAGTGTTCAGGCGTACTACGAGCAGTACTTC.

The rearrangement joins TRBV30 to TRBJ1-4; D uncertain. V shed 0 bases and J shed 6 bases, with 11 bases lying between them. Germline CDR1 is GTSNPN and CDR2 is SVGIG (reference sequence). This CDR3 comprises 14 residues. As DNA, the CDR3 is TGTGCCTGGAGTGTAGCTGCACTGGATGAAAAACTGTTTTTT. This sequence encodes CAWSVAALDEKLFF.

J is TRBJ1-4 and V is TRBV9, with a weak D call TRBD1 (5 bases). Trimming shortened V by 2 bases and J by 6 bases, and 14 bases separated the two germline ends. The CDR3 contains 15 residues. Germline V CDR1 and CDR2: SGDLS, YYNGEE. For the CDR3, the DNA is TGTGCCAGCAGCGTGGGGACTGGATTTGATGAAAAACTGTTTTTT. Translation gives CASSVGTGFDEKLFF.

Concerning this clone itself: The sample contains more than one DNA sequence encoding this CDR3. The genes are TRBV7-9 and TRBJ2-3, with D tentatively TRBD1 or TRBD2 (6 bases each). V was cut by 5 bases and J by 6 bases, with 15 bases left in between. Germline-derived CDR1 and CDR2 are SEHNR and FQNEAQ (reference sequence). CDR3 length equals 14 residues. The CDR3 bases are TGTGCCAGCAGCCTCCCCTGGGGGGCGGATACGCAGTATTTT. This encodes CASSLPWGADTQYF.

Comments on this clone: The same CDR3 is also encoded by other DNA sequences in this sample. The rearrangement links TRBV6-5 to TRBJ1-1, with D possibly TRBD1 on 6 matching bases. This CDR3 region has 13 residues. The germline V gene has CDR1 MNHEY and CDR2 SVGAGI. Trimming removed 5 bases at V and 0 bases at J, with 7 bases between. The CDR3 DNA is TGTGCCAGCAGTGGACAGTTGAACACTGAAGCTTTCTTT. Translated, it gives CASSGQLNTEAFF.

CDR3 sequence (DNA): TGTGCCAGCACCCCTTCGGGGGGGAACACCGGGGAGCTGTTTTTT. The encoded protein is CASTPSGGNTGELFF. V gene TRBV5-5 combines with J gene TRBJ2-2; 7 bases are a match to TRBD2. Germline assignment: CDR1 SGHKS and CDR2 YYEKEE (reference sequence). The trim removed 6 bases at V and 1 base at J, leaving 6 bases unmatched. This CDR3 comprises 15 residues. Full variable domain (rest looked up from reference TRBV5-5 and TRBJ2-2): DAGVTQSPTHLIKTRGQQVTLRCSPISGHKSVSWYQQVLGQGPQFIFQYYEKEERGRGNFPDRFSARQFPNYSSELNVNALLLGDSALYLCASTPSGGNTGELFFGEGSRLTVL.

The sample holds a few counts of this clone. The CDR3 is CASSLATGFYGYTF. Here the CDR3 DNA reads TGCGCCAGCAGCTTGGCGACAGGTTTCTATGGCTACACCTTC. The chain uses TRBV5-1 and TRBJ1-2, with a possible D match to TRBD1 (6 bases). Germline assignment: CDR1 SGHRS and CDR2 YFSETQ. This CDR3 is 14 amino acids long. Trimming stripped 0 bases from V and 4 bases from J, with 10 bases between.

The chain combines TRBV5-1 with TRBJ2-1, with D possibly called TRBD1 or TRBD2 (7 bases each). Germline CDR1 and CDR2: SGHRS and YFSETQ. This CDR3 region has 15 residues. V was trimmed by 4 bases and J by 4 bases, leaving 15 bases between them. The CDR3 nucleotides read TGCGCCAGCAGCCCTGGGGAGGGGGCATACAATGAGCAGTTCTTC. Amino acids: CASSPGEGAYNEQFF.

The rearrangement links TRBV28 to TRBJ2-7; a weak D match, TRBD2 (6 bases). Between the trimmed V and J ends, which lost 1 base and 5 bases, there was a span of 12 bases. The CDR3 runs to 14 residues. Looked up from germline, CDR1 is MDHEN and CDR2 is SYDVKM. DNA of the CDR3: TGTGCCAGCAGTTTATCTTGGGGGGTAGACGAGCAGTACTTC. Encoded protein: CASSLSWGVDEQYF.

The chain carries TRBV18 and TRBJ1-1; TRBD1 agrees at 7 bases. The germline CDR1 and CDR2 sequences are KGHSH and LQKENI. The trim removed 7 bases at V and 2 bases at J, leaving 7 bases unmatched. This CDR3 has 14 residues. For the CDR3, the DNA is TGTGCCAGCTACCGGGACAGTTCCAACACTGAAGCTTTCTTT. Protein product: CASYRDSSNTEAFF.

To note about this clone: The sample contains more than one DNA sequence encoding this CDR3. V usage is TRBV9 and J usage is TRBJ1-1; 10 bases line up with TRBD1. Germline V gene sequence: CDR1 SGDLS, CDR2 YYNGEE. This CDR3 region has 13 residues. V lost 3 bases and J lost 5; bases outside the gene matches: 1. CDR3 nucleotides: TGTGCCAGCAGCGCGGGACAGGGGACTGAAGCTTTCTTT. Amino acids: CASSAGQGTEAFF. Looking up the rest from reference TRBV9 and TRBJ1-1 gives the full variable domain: DSGVTQTPKHLITATGQRVTLRCSPRSGDLSVYWYQQSLDQGLQFLIQYYNGEERAKGNILERFSAQQFPDLHSELNLSSLELGDSALYFCASSAGQGTEAFFGQGTRLTVV.

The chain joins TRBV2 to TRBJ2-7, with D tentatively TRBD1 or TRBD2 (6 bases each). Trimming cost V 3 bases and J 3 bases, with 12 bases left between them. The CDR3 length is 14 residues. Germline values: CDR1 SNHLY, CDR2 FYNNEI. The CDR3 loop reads CASSEVGGDYEQYF. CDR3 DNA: TGTGCCAGCAGTGAGGTGGGGGGCGACTACGAGCAGTACTTC.

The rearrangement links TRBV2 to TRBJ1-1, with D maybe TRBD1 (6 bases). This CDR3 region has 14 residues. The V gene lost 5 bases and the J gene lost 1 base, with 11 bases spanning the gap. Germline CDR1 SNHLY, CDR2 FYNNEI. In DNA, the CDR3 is TGTGCCAGCAGTTACAGGACAGAGAACACTGAAGCTTTCTTT. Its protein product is CASSYRTENTEAFF.

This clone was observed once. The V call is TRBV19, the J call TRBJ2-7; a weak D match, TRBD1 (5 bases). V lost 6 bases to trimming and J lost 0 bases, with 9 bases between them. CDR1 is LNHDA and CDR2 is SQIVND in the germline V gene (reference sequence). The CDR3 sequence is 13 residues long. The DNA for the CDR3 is TGTGCCAGTAGGGCGACAGCCTCCTACGAGCAGTACTTC. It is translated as CASRATASYEQYF.

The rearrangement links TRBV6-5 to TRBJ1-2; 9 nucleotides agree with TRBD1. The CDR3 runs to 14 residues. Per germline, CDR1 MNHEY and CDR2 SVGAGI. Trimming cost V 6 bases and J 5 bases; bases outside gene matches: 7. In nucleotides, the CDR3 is TGTGCCAGCAGCCTCGGGACAGGGCATTATGGCTACACCTTC. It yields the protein CASSLGTGHYGYTF.

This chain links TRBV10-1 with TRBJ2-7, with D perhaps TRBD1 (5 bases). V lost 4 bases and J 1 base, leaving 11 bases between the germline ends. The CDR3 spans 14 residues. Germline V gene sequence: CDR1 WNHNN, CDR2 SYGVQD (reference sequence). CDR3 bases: TGCGCCAGCAGTGGAGACAGCTTATCCTACGAGCAGTACTTC. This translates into CASSGDSLSYEQYF.

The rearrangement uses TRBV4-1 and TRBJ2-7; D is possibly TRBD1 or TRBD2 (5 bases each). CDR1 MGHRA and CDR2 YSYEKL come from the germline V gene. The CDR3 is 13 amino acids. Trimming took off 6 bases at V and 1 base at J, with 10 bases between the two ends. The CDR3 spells CASSGGDSYEQYF. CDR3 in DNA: TGCGCCAGCAGTGGGGGAGATTCCTACGAGCAGTACTTC.

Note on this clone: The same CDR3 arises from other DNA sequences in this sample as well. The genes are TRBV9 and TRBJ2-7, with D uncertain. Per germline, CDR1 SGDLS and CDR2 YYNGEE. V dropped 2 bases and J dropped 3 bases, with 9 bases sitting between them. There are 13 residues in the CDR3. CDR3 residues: CASSVGENYEQYF. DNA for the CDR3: TGTGCCAGCAGCGTTGGCGAGAACTACGAGCAGTACTTC.

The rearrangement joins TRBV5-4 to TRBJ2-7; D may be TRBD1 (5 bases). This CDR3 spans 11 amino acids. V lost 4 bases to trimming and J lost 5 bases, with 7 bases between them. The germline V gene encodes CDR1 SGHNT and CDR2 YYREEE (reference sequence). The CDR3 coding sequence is TGTGCCAGCAGCGGGGCTGACGAGCAGTACTTC. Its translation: CASSGADEQYF.

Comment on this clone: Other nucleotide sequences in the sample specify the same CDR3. CDR3 protein: CASSIRDLNQPQHF. CDR3 nucleotides: TGTGCCAGTAGTATTAGGGATCTCAATCAGCCCCAGCATTTT. The gene calls are TRBV19 and TRBJ1-5; D unresolved. Trimming took 3 bases from V and 3 from J, leaving 9 bases between them. In germline, CDR1 is LNHDA, CDR2 SQIVND (reference sequence). This CDR3 spans 14 amino acids.

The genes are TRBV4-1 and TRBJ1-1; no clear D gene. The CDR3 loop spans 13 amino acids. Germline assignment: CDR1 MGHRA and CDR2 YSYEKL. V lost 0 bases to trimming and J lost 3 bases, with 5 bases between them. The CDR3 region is CASSQEVDTEAFF. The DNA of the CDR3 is TGCGCCAGCAGCCAAGAGGTGGACACTGAAGCTTTCTTT.

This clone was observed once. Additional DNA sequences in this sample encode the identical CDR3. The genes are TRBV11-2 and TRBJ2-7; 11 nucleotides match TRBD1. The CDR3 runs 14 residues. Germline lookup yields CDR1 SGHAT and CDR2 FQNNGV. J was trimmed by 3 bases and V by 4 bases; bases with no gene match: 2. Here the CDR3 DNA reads TGTGCCAGCAGCTCGGGGACAGGGGGCTACGAGCAGTACTTC. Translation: CASSSGTGGYEQYF.

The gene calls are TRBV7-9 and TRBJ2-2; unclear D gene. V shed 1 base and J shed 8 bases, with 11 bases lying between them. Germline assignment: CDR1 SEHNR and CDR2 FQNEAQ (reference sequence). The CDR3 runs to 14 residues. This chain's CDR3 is CASSLVGAGGELFF. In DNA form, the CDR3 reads TGTGCCAGCAGCTTAGTAGGAGCTGGTGGGGAGCTGTTTTTT.

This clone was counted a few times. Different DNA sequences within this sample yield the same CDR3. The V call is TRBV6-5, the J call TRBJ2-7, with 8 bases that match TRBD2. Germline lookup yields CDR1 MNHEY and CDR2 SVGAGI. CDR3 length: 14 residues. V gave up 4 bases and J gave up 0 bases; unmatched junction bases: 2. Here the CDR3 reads CASSSSGSSYEQYF. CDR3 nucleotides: TGTGCCAGCAGTTCGAGCGGGAGCTCCTACGAGCAGTACTTC.

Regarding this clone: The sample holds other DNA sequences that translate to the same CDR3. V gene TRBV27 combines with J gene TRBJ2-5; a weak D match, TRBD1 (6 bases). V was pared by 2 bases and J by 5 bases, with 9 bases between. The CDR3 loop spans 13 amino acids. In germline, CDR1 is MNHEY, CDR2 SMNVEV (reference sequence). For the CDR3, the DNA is TGTGCCAGCAGTTTAACAGGGTTGGAGACCCAGTACTTC. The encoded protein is CASSLTGLETQYF.

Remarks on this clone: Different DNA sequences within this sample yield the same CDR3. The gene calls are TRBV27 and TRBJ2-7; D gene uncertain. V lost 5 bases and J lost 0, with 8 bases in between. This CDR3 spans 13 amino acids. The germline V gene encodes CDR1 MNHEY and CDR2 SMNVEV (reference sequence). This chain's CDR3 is CASSPSSSYEQYF. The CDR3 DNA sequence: TGTGCCAGCAGTCCCTCGAGCTCCTACGAGCAGTACTTC.

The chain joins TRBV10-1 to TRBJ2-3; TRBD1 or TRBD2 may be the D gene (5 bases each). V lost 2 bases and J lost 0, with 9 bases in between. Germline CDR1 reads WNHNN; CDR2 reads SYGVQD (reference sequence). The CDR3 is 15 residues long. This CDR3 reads CASSEPGRSTDTQYF. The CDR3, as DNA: TGCGCCAGCAGTGAGCCGGGGCGGAGCACAGATACGCAGTATTTT.

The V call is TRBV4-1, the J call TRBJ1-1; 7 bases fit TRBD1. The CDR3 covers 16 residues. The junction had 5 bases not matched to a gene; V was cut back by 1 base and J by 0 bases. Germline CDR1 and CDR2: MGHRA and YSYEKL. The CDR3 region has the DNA TGCGCCAGCAGCCAAGGAACAGGGGTTATGAACACTGAAGCTTTCTTT. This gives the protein CASSQGTGVMNTEAFF.

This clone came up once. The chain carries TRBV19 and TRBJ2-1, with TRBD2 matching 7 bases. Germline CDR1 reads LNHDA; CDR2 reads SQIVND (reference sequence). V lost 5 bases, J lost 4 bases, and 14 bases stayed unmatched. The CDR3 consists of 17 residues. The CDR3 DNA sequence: TGTGCCAGTAGTTCCGCCACCCTCGGGGGGAAGTACAATGAGCAGTTCTTC. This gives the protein CASSSATLGGKYNEQFF.